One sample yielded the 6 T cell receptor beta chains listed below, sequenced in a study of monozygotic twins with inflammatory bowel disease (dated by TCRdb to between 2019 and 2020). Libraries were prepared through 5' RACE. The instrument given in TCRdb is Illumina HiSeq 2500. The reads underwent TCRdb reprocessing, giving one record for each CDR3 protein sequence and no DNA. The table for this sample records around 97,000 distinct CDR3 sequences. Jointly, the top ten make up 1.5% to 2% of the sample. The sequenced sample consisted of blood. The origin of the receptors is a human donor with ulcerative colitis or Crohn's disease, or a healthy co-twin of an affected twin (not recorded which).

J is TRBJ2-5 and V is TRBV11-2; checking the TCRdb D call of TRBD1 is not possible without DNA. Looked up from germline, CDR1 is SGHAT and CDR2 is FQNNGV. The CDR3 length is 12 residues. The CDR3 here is CASSPRGETQYF. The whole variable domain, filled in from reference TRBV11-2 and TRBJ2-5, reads EAGVAQSPRYKIIEKRQSVAFWCNPISGHATLYWYQQILGQGPKLLIQFQNNGVVDDSQLPKDRFSAERLKGVDSTLKIQPAKLEDSAVYLCASSPRGETQYFGPGTRLLVL.

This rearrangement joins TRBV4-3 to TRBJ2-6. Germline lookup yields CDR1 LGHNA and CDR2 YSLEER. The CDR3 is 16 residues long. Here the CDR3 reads CASSQVRPAGANVLTF.

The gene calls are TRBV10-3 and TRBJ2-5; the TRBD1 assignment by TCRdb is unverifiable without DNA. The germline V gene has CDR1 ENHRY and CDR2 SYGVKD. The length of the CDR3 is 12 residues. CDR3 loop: CAISFRGETQYF.

CDR3 protein: CASSPSVYGYTF. The chain joins TRBV7-8 to TRBJ1-2. Germline V gives CDR1 SGHVS, CDR2 FQNEAQ. This CDR3 spans 12 amino acids. The whole variable domain, filled in from reference TRBV7-8 and TRBJ1-2, reads GAGVSQSPRYKVAKRGQDVALRCDPISGHVSLFWYQQALGQGPEFLTYFQNEAQLDKSGLPSDRFFAERPEGSVSTLKIQRTQQEDSAVYLCASSPSVYGYTFGSGTRLTVV.

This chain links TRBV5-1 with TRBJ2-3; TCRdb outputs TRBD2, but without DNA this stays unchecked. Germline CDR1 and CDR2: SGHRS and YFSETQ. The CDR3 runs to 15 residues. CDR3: CASSLLGLSADTQYF.

CDR3 in amino acids: CSAQSPVFQETQYF. The J gene is TRBJ2-5, the V gene TRBV20-1. CDR3 length: 14 amino acids. Germline V gene sequence: CDR1 DFQATT, CDR2 SNEGSKA (reference sequence).